This T cell receptor (beta chain) was observed in a study of beta chain features in type 1 diabetes. General observations from the study: Resolution of whether HLA type affects TCRB rearrangement was not achieved here.

V lost 0 bases, J lost 0 bases, and 6 bases lay in between. Germline V gene lookup returns CDR1 SGDLS and CDR2 YYNGEE. This CDR3 region has 14 residues. This clone came up a few times. Its target is unknown. TCRB transcripts that were expressed got sequenced, as all of the isolated RNA had been reverse transcribed. The method was immunoSEQ multiplex PCR; TCRdb's version includes in-frame clones alone and lacks a portion of them. The sample includes about 350,000 clones, around a fifth of them seen just once. The genes are TRBV9 and TRBJ1-1; D is uncertain. The sample taken for sequencing was naive CD4+ T cells from blood. The source is a young woman in good health. The CDR3 DNA sequence: TGTGCCAGCAGCGTAGACAGCATGAACACTGAAGCTTTCTTT. Protein product: CASSVDSMNTEAFF.